The 27 T cell receptor beta chains in this list originate from one sample, sequenced in a study of beta chain features in type 1 diabetes. All of the isolated RNA was reverse transcribed, so expressed TCRB transcripts were sequenced. Method: immunoSEQ multiplex PCR; TCRdb's copy keeps in-frame clones and lacks some. The sample holds around 330,000 clones, approximately 11% seen once. Sequencing input: naive CD4+ T cells from blood. The receptors were gathered from a young woman in good health.

This clone was found a few times. CDR3: CASSITSEVRELFF. The CDR3 DNA is TGTGCCAGCAGTATTACCTCGGAGGTCAGGGAGCTGTTTTTT. The chain combines TRBV6-5 with TRBJ2-2; D possibly corresponds to TRBD2 (5 bases). This CDR3 is built from 14 residues. CDR1 MNHEY and CDR2 SVGAGI come from the germline V gene. V was cut by 5 bases and J by 9 bases, with 16 bases left in between.

The V gene is TRBV2, the J gene TRBJ1-1, with D hard to call. Trimming shortened V by 6 bases and J by 6 bases, and 11 bases separated the two germline ends. The germline V gene has CDR1 SNHLY and CDR2 FYNNEI. This CDR3 is 12 amino acids long. CDR3 sequence reads: CASSEPYPEAFF. The DNA for the CDR3 is TGTGCCAGCAGCGAACCTTATCCTGAAGCTTTCTTT.

This clone has a handful of counts. The V and J genes are TRBV13 and TRBJ2-5; D is perhaps TRBD2 (5 bases). The assigned J gene may be wrong: the sequence end matches TRBJ2-7 better. The CDR3 loop spans 13 amino acids. Per the germline V gene, CDR1 is PRHDT and CDR2 is FYEKMQ (reference sequence). CDR3 in DNA: TGTGCCAGCAACCTGCCGGGGAGCGACGAGCAGTACTTC. Residues: CASNLPGSDEQYF.

This clone has more than one count but fewer than ten. The chain recombines TRBV5-4 with TRBJ2-1; 8 bases are shared with TRBD2. The germline CDR1 and CDR2 sequences are SGHNT and YYREEE (reference sequence). The CDR3 consists of 15 residues. The V and J ends lost 5 bases and 8 bases, in that order; junction bases with no gene match: 12. The CDR3 reads CASSTDRAGVDEQFF. CDR3 DNA sequence: TGTGCCAGCAGTACAGACCGAGCGGGAGTGGATGAGCAGTTCTTC.

This clone was observed a handful of times. The chain carries TRBV6-1 and TRBJ1-5, with D unclear. This CDR3 has 14 residues. Germline V gives CDR1 MNHNS, CDR2 SASEGT. V shed 4 bases and J shed 6 bases, with 13 bases lying between them. CDR3 region: CASSVRTDPQPQHF. The CDR3 DNA sequence: TGTGCCAGCAGTGTTCGGACTGATCCTCAGCCCCAGCATTTT.

V and J are TRBV21-1 and TRBJ2-3; the table assigns TRBD2, which was not confirmed against the DNA. TRBV21-1 is a pseudogene. The CDR3 length is 17 residues. The CDR3 nucleotides read TGTGCCAATCGGGGGGGAGACAACCTAGGGGGCACAGATACGCAGTATTTT. It encodes CANRGGDNLGGTDTQYF.

This clone was seen more than once but under ten times. The V gene is TRBV14, the J gene TRBJ2-2; D uncertain. Trimming removed 2 bases from V and 6 bases from J, with 10 bases in between. Germline values: CDR1 SGHDN, CDR2 FVKESK. This CDR3 spans 14 amino acids. DNA of the CDR3: TGTGCCAGCAGCCAACATCACGAGGCCGGGGAGCTGTTTTTT. Translating it yields CASSQHHEAGELFF. The entire variable domain, with the rest obtained from reference TRBV14 and TRBJ2-2, is as follows: EAGVTQFPSHSVIEKGQTVTLRCDPISGHDNLYWYRRVMGKEIKFLLHFVKESKQDESGMPNNRFLAERTGGTYSTLKVQPAELEDSGVYFCASSQHHEAGELFFGEGSRLTVL.

The chain joins TRBV11-3 to TRBJ1-1; TRBD1 might be the D (6 bases). V gave up 5 bases and J gave up 1 base, with 17 bases separating them. CDR1 is SGHNT and CDR2 is YENEEA in the germline V gene. The CDR3 sequence is 16 residues long. CDR3 DNA sequence: TGTGCCAGCAGCCCGGGGGGCGCCGCCCCGAACACTGAAGCTTTCTTT. Protein product: CASSPGGAAPNTEAFF.

This chain uses TRBV5-4 with TRBJ2-6, with D hard to call. V dropped 0 bases and J dropped 2 bases, with 6 bases sitting between them. The CDR3 is made up of 15 amino acids. Germline values: CDR1 SGHNT, CDR2 YYREEE (reference sequence). CDR3 DNA sequence: TGTGCCAGCAGCTTGGATGCAGCTGGGGCCAACGTCCTGACTTTC. Translating gives CASSLDAAGANVLTF.

The chain employs TRBV7-3 and TRBJ2-4, with TRBD1 matching over 10 bases. Per germline, CDR1 SGHTA and CDR2 FQGTGA. The CDR3 contains 16 residues. With V trimmed by 5 bases and J by 7 bases, 11 bases remained unmatched. Here the CDR3 DNA reads TGTGCCAGCAGCAGCCAACCGGGACAGGGGAGGAACATTCAGTACTTC. Translated: CASSSQPGQGRNIQYF.

CDR3 nucleotide sequence: TGTGCCACCAGCAGGGACTACGCAGGGGGTCGTGAGCAGTACTTC. Encoded protein: CATSRDYAGGREQYF. The chain links TRBV15 to TRBJ2-7; a weak D match, TRBD1 (7 bases). Deletions cut 3 bases from V and 7 bases from J, with 19 bases between. The germline V gene encodes CDR1 LNHNV and CDR2 YYDKDF (reference sequence). The CDR3 is made up of 15 amino acids.

This chain joins TRBV7-6 and TRBJ2-6, with D possibly being TRBD1 (5 bases). Germline CDR1 and CDR2: SGHVS and FNYEAQ. This CDR3 has 15 amino acids. The V end was cut by 6 bases, the J end by 0 bases, with 9 bases between. CDR3 nucleotide sequence: TGTGCCAGCAGAGGTCAGGGCTCTGGGGCCAACGTCCTGACTTTC. This encodes CASRGQGSGANVLTF.

The V gene is TRBV30, the J gene TRBJ1-5, with 10 nucleotides matching TRBD1. Germline CDR1 and CDR2: GTSNPN and SVGIG (reference sequence). This CDR3 has 17 residues. Trimming took 0 bases from V and 7 from J; bases not matched to a gene: 12. The CDR3 DNA is TGTGCCTGGAGTGTCTCCGGGACAGGGGCGACCCAACAGCCCCAGCATTTT. Amino acids: CAWSVSGTGATQQPQHF.

The chain combines TRBV5-1 with TRBJ2-1, with 12 positions matching TRBD2. The germline V gene encodes CDR1 SGHRS and CDR2 YFSETQ. The CDR3 has 15 amino acids. The trim removed 4 bases at V and 4 bases at J, leaving 3 bases unmatched. CDR3 sequence (DNA): TGCGCCAGCAGCCGACTAGCGGGAGCATACAATGAGCAGTTCTTC. It is translated as CASSRLAGAYNEQFF.

The chain joins TRBV18 to TRBJ2-3, with a possible D match to TRBD2 (5 bases). The V gene's germline CDR1 is KGHSH and CDR2 LQKENI. Trimming pared 5 bases from V and 4 bases from J, leaving 7 bases between. This CDR3 comprises 12 residues. CDR3 bases: TGTGCCAGCTCAAGGACTTCAGATACGCAGTATTTT. Its protein is CASSRTSDTQYF.

This sequence joins TRBV6-5 and TRBJ2-2; D is unresolved. Trimming removed 7 bases from V and 4 bases from J, with 10 bases in between. The CDR3 totals 13 residues. The germline V gene encodes CDR1 MNHEY and CDR2 SVGAGI. The CDR3 is CASTRPLTGELFF. CDR3 nucleotides: TGTGCCAGCACCAGGCCCCTCACCGGGGAGCTGTTTTTT.

This clone was seen a few times. The rearrangement links TRBV19 to TRBJ2-1, with D possibly TRBD2 on 5 matching bases. Germline CDR1 and CDR2: LNHDA and SQIVND (reference sequence). The CDR3 runs 16 residues. The V gene lost 1 base and the J gene lost 8 bases, with 18 bases spanning the gap. The CDR3 region is CASSIGRRGISDEQFF. CDR3 DNA: TGTGCCAGTAGTATAGGTCGTCGGGGTATCAGCGATGAGCAGTTCTTC.

This clone has only a few counts. The chain recombines TRBV7-9 with TRBJ1-2, with D perhaps TRBD1 (6 bases). Trimming cost V 7 bases and J 8 bases, with 17 bases left between them. CDR3 length: 13 amino acids. The germline CDR1 and CDR2 sequences are SEHNR and FQNEAQ (reference sequence). The CDR3 coding sequence is TGTGCCAGCAACGAACAGGGAAAGAGGGGCTACACCTTC. This translates into CASNEQGKRGYTF.

In this sample, this clone turned up a few times. The same CDR3 arises from other DNA sequences in this sample as well. The chain employs TRBV5-1 and TRBJ2-7; TRBD2 aligns across 9 bases. Germline CDR1 is SGHRS and CDR2 is YFSETQ. V was clipped by 1 base and J by 0 bases; unmatched bases: 2. There are 15 residues in the CDR3. The CDR3 spells CASSLSSGTSYEQYF. Here the CDR3 DNA reads TGCGCCAGCAGCTTGTCTAGCGGGACCTCCTACGAGCAGTACTTC. The whole variable domain, remainder taken from reference TRBV5-1 and TRBJ2-7, is KAGVTQTPRYLIKTRGQQVTLSCSPISGHRSVSWYQQTPGQGLQFLFEYFSETQRNKGNFPGRFSGRQFSNSRSEMNVSTLELGDSALYLCASSLSSGTSYEQYFGPGTRLTVT.

Only a few counts were recorded for this clone. Other DNA sequences in this specimen translate into the identical CDR3. The CDR3 spells CASSLGAVQETQYF. In DNA, the CDR3 is TGTGCCAGCAGCTTAGGGGCAGTCCAAGAGACCCAGTACTTC. The J gene is TRBJ2-5, the V gene TRBV7-2, with D unclear. The CDR3 extends over 14 amino acids. The germline V and J ends were trimmed by 1 base and 1 base, with 7 bases remaining between them. Germline V gene sequence: CDR1 SGHTA, CDR2 FQGNSA.

This clone was counted only a few times. The chain couples TRBV5-1 to TRBJ2-3, with TRBD2 identical over 15 bases. Germline trimming cut 4 bases from V and 5 bases from J; bases unmatched to any gene: 8. The CDR3 spans 17 residues. The V gene's germline CDR1 is SGHRS and CDR2 YFSETQ. The CDR3 reads CASSPGGLAGGRDTQYF. The CDR3 bases are TGCGCCAGCAGCCCAGGGGGACTAGCGGGAGGACGAGATACGCAGTATTTT. Combining the CDR3 with reference TRBV5-1 and TRBJ2-3 gives the whole variable domain KAGVTQTPRYLIKTRGQQVTLSCSPISGHRSVSWYQQTPGQGLQFLFEYFSETQRNKGNFPGRFSGRQFSNSRSEMNVSTLELGDSALYLCASSPGGLAGGRDTQYFGPGTRLTVL.

There are a few counts of this clone. The chain combines TRBV6-5 with TRBJ2-7; no clear D. Trimming removed 0 bases at V and 4 bases at J, with 4 bases between. CDR1 and CDR2 from the germline V gene are MNHEY and SVGAGI. The CDR3 runs 12 residues. The CDR3 coding sequence is TGTGCCAGCAGTTACTCGAGGTACGAGCAGTACTTC. This sequence encodes CASSYSRYEQYF.

This clone has more than one count but fewer than ten. This chain joins TRBV19 and TRBJ2-7, with 11 bases aligning to TRBD2. The germline V gene has CDR1 LNHDA and CDR2 SQIVND (reference sequence). The CDR3 covers 18 residues. V lost 4 bases, J lost 0 bases, and 11 bases stayed unmatched. CDR3 loop: CASSTGGLAGGPSYEQYF. CDR3 sequence (DNA): TGTGCCAGTAGTACAGGGGGTCTAGCGGGAGGCCCCTCCTACGAGCAGTACTTC.

This clone appeared a few times. CDR3 bases: TGCAGCGTTGGGGGACTCCAAGAGACCCAGTACTTC. Protein product: CSVGGLQETQYF. This chain joins TRBV29-1 and TRBJ2-5; D perhaps matches TRBD2 (6 bases). CDR1 and CDR2 from the germline V gene are SQVTM and ANQGSEA. The ends were cut back, 4 bases at V and 1 base at J, with 7 bases in the middle. The CDR3 extends over 12 amino acids.

This clone was seen more than once but under ten times. The rearrangement joins TRBV28 to TRBJ2-7; 7 bases line up with TRBD1. Trimming removed 6 bases from V and 9 bases from J; junction bases left unmatched: 17. This CDR3 comprises 15 residues. The V gene's germline CDR1 is MDHEN and CDR2 SYDVKM. The CDR3, as DNA: TGTGCCAGCAGCCCAGGGGACAGTGGATCTTCACGGCAGTACTTC. Translating gives CASSPGDSGSSRQYF.

This clone was found a few times. The chain employs TRBV9 and TRBJ2-1; 12 bases are a match to TRBD2. The CDR3 consists of 16 residues. The germline V gene encodes CDR1 SGDLS and CDR2 YYNGEE. J was trimmed by 6 bases and V by 2 bases; bases with no gene match: 6. CDR3 residues: CASSVSRLAGVNEQFF. CDR3 nucleotide sequence: TGTGCCAGCAGCGTGTCTCGACTAGCGGGAGTCAATGAGCAGTTCTTC.

The chain links TRBV18 to TRBJ2-1; perhaps TRBD2 as D (6 bases). V was shortened by 3 bases and J by 6 bases, with 12 bases between the two germline ends. Germline CDR1 is KGHSH and CDR2 is LQKENI. The CDR3 sequence is 14 residues long. CDR3 region: CASSPQTAGNEQFF. The CDR3 DNA reads as TGTGCCAGCTCACCCCAGACAGCGGGCAATGAGCAGTTCTTC.